What follows are 3 T cell receptor beta chains derived from one specimen sequenced in a study of Graves' ophthalmopathy and Graves' hyperthyroidism. RNA transcripts were the source from which TCR beta CDR3 regions were amplified. Second-round multiplex PCR came after first-round RT-PCR with HTBI primers. TCRdb redid the calling of the multiplex PCR reads with MiXCR, one entry per CDR3 protein. The sample consists of over 650,000 distinct CDR3 sequences, approximately 39% of them appearing once. Sequenced input: peripheral blood. These receptors were collected from an adult man with Graves' ophthalmopathy.

The chain has TRBV4-1 and TRBJ2-7; D gene uncertain. The V gene lost 1 base and the J gene lost 0 bases, with 10 bases spanning the gap. Germline V lookup: CDR1 MGHRA, CDR2 YSYEKL. CDR3 length equals 15 residues. The CDR3 nucleotides read TGCGCCAGCAGCCAAGGGGAACTGAGCTCCTACGAGCAGTACTTC. This sequence encodes CASSQGELSSYEQYF.

This clonotype was counted a single time. The junction shows a germline mismatch at one end, possibly a read error. The rearrangement uses TRBV18 and TRBJ1-2, with D maybe TRBD1 (5 bases). This CDR3 has 13 amino acids. Looked up from germline, CDR1 is KGHSH and CDR2 is LQKENI. Here the CDR3 DNA reads TGTGCCGGCTCACGAGGGGAGGACTATGGCTACACCTTC. Protein: CAGSRGEDYGYTF.

V usage is TRBV15 and J usage is TRBJ1-5; D remains ambiguous. Germline assignment: CDR1 LNHNV and CDR2 YYDKDF (reference sequence). The length of the CDR3 is 13 residues. Trimming removed 3 bases from V and 5 bases from J, with 8 bases in between. CDR3 in DNA: TGTGCCACCAGCAGTCGTAAGGATCAGCCCCAGCATTTT. Protein sequence: CATSSRKDQPQHF.